This passage covers 23 T cell receptor beta chains from one sample sequenced in a study of monozygotic twins with inflammatory bowel disease. TCRdb reprocessed the 5' RACE reads, keeping one entry per CDR3 protein, no DNA. The specimen's table records about 210,000 distinct CDR3 sequences. The sample comprised blood. These receptor sequences come from a human donor with ulcerative colitis or Crohn's disease, or a healthy co-twin of an affected twin (not recorded which).

This sequence joins TRBV19 and TRBJ2-1; the TRBD2 assignment by TCRdb is unverifiable without DNA. The CDR3 consists of 14 residues. The germline V gene encodes CDR1 LNHDA and CDR2 SQIVND (reference sequence). CDR3 in amino acids: CASMKGHSYNEQFF. The full variable domain, in which reference TRBV19 and TRBJ2-1 provide the parts outside the CDR3, is DGGITQSPKYLFRKEGQNVTLSCEQNLNHDAMYWYRQDPGQGLRLIYYSQIVNDFQKGDIAEGYSVSREKKESFPLTVTSAQKNPTAFYLCASMKGHSYNEQFFGPGTRLTVL.

V and J are TRBV28 and TRBJ1-6; there is no DNA to check the TCRdb D call of TRBD1. CDR1 is MDHEN, CDR2 SYDVKM, per germline. CDR3 length equals 11 residues. The CDR3 protein is CAGRLGETLHF.

The chain carries TRBV29-1 and TRBJ2-7; lacking DNA, the TRBD2 call made by TCRdb goes unchecked. The CDR3 loop spans 16 amino acids. Per the germline V gene, CDR1 is SQVTM and CDR2 is ANQGSEA. The CDR3 is CSVEGLAGSYVGEQYF.

This chain uses TRBV6-2 or TRBV6-3 with TRBJ2-5; TCRdb designates TRBD2, a call that cannot be tested without DNA. The CDR3 loop spans 21 amino acids. Per germline, CDR1 MNHEY and CDR2 SVGEGT. CDR3 in amino acids: CASSYSGGDLRTSGLRETQYF.

The V gene is TRBV20-1, the J gene TRBJ2-5; TCRdb reports TRBD2, a call that lacks DNA to check it against. This CDR3 contains 17 residues. Germline V gene data show CDR1 as DFQATT and CDR2 as SNEGSKA (reference sequence). The CDR3 sequence is CSAVRIAGGLGRETQYF.

V gene TRBV29-1 combines with J gene TRBJ1-1; TCRdb's assignment of TRBD1 cannot be checked, as there is no DNA. Germline lookup yields CDR1 SQVTM and CDR2 ANQGSEA. The CDR3 extends over 12 amino acids. The CDR3: CSVEDRRAEAFF.

The rearrangement uses TRBV5-4 and TRBJ1-1. The CDR3 totals 15 residues. Germline loops: CDR1 SGHNT, CDR2 YYREEE (reference sequence). The CDR3 protein is CASSLLWSANTEAFF.

The chain couples TRBV2 to TRBJ2-3; no DNA is available, so the TRBD1 call from TCRdb remains unchecked. This CDR3 is built from 15 residues. The V gene's germline CDR1 is SNHLY and CDR2 FYNNEI. The CDR3 is CASSAGGLASDTQYF.

V is TRBV19 and J is TRBJ2-1. CDR1 and CDR2 (germline): LNHDA, SQIVND (reference sequence). This CDR3 comprises 16 residues. CDR3 in amino acids: CASSIYGIGSYNEQFF.

V gene TRBV6-1 combines with J gene TRBJ1-5. In germline, CDR1 is MNHNS, CDR2 SASEGT. The CDR3 totals 13 residues. CDR3 sequence: CASSETTVQPQHF.

The chain carries TRBV20-1 and TRBJ2-1. CDR3 size: 11 residues. The germline V gene encodes CDR1 DFQATT and CDR2 SNEGSKA (reference sequence). The CDR3 region is CSAILGNEQFF.

The rearrangement joins TRBV3-1 to TRBJ2-1; TCRdb designates TRBD1, a call that cannot be tested without DNA. Looked up from germline, CDR1 is LGHDT and CDR2 is YNNKEL (reference sequence). The CDR3 totals 21 residues. The CDR3: CASSQEGGDRQSDTSYNEQFF.

The chain uses TRBV9 and TRBJ1-2. This CDR3 comprises 14 residues. CDR1 SGDLS and CDR2 YYNGEE come from the germline V gene. This CDR3 is CASNRGGLNYGYTF.

This chain joins TRBV7-9 and TRBJ2-5; the TCRdb D gene call, TRBD1, has no DNA to confirm it. The CDR3 has 14 amino acids. Germline CDR1 and CDR2: SEHNR and FQNEAQ (reference sequence). The CDR3 reads CASSFYGGMETQYF.

This CDR3 reads CATREPGTVDTEAFF. The genes are TRBV15 and TRBJ1-1; TCRdb returns TRBD1, unconfirmable since there is no DNA. This CDR3 is 15 amino acids long. CDR1 and CDR2 from the germline V gene are LNHNV and YYDKDF (reference sequence). Drawing the rest from reference TRBV15 and TRBJ1-1, the complete variable domain is DAMVIQNPRYQVTQFGKPVTLSCSQTLNHNVMYWYQQKSSQAPKLLFHYYDKDFNNEADTPDNFQSRRPNTSFCFLDIRSPGLGDTAMYLCATREPGTVDTEAFFGQGTRLTVV.

The chain combines TRBV3-1 with TRBJ2-1. The CDR3 length is 13 residues. The germline V gene encodes CDR1 LGHDT and CDR2 YNNKEL (reference sequence). The CDR3 reads CASSQTHYNEQFF.

J is TRBJ2-7 and V is TRBV4-1. CDR1 and CDR2 from the germline V gene are MGHRA and YSYEKL. The CDR3 sequence is 13 residues long. CDR3 in amino acids: CASSQVQLYEQYF.

The chain is built from TRBV6-6 and TRBJ2-5; TCRdb's D call of TRBD2 is untestable without DNA. The CDR3 loop spans 13 amino acids. CDR1 and CDR2 from the germline V gene are MNHNY and SVGAGI (reference sequence). This CDR3 is CASSRAHQETQYF.

The chain links TRBV28 to TRBJ2-7; TCRdb designates TRBD1, a call that cannot be tested without DNA. Germline-derived CDR1 and CDR2 are MDHEN and SYDVKM. The CDR3 covers 14 residues. This CDR3 reads CASSETGGPYEQYF.

The chain uses TRBV30 and TRBJ2-5; TCRdb's D call, TRBD2, is unchecked because there is no DNA. CDR3 length equals 13 residues. Germline V lookup: CDR1 GTSNPN, CDR2 SVGIG (reference sequence). CDR3 region: CAWSVQAVETQYF.

This sequence joins TRBV7-2 and TRBJ2-2; the D gene TCRdb calls, TRBD1, cannot be checked with no DNA. Germline-derived CDR1 and CDR2 are SGHTA and FQGNSA. There are 15 residues in the CDR3. This CDR3 reads CASSKAQGATGELFF.

CDR3: CAWTSIDPYTGELFF. The chain is built from TRBV30 and TRBJ2-2; no DNA is available, so the TRBD1 call from TCRdb remains unchecked. This CDR3 has 15 amino acids. Germline V gene sequence: CDR1 GTSNPN, CDR2 SVGIG (reference sequence). The full variable domain, in which reference TRBV30 and TRBJ2-2 provide the parts outside the CDR3, is SQTIHQWPATLVQPVGSPLSLECTVEGTSNPNLYWYRQAAGRGLQLLFYSVGIGQISSEVPQNLSASRPQDRQFILSSKKLLLSDSGFYLCAWTSIDPYTGELFFGEGSRLTVL.

J is TRBJ2-5 and V is TRBV6-2 or TRBV6-3. This CDR3 has 13 amino acids. Germline V CDR1 and CDR2: MNHEY, SVGEGT. The CDR3 region is CASTTPGRETQYF.